The following is a T cell receptor beta chain sequence with its context. Its antigen remains unknown. Germline V gene data show CDR1 as SGHAT and CDR2 as FQNNGV. The V and J ends lost 2 bases and 3 bases respectively, with 9 bases between them. The CDR3 is 14 residues long. This entry comes from a study of CD8 T cells in ankylosing spondylitis. TCRdb re-derived calls from the 5' RACE reads in MiXCR, one entry per CDR3 protein. The sample carries over 400,000 distinct CDR3 sequences, 26% recorded once. Study findings and constraints: Under 10 highly homologous variants formed a TCR beta motif that appeared characteristic of ankylosing spondylitis blood. Relatively rare in peripheral blood, disease-linked clones were also CD8+. Reportedly, significant enrichment of disease-linked clones occurred in matched ankylosing spondylitis synovial fluid. A subset of motif variants has previously been described in the synovial fluid and blood of reactive arthritis.

The source material was blood, either unsorted or a sorted T cell fraction (not recorded which). The J gene is TRBJ2-3, the V gene TRBV11-2; the D gene is possibly TRBD1 (6 bases). The source is a male donor with ankylosing spondylitis. This CDR3 reads CASSLTGWTDTQYF. The CDR3, as DNA: TGTGCCAGCAGCTTAACAGGGTGGACAGATACGCAGTATTTT.